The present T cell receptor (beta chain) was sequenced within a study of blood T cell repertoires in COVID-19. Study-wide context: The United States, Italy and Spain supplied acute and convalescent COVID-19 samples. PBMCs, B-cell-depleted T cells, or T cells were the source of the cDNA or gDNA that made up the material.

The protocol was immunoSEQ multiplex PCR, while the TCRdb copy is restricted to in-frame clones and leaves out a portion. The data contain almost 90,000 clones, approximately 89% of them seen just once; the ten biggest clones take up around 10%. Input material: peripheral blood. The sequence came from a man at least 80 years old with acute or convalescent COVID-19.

Written as DNA, the CDR3 is TGTGCCAGCAGCCCCCAGGGGAGCTATGGCTACACCTTC. This translates into CASSPQGSYGYTF. This chain uses TRBV6-6 with TRBJ1-2; weak D call: TRBD1 (6 bases). In germline, CDR1 is MNHNY, CDR2 SVGAGI (reference sequence). The CDR3 consists of 13 residues. V shed 6 bases and J shed 4 bases, with 12 bases lying between them.